This TCR beta chain was observed in a study of T cells in localized non-small cell lung cancer. The study, taken as a whole, reports: Greater blood T cell density accompanied longer overall survival. Of the tissues analyzed, uninvolved adjacent lung showed maximal T cell clonality, greater than tumor. Median detection of top 100 tumor clones in adjacent lung was about 52 clones. Only one tumor region went through sequencing, so heterogeneity may still be there.

The CDR3 sequence is 18 residues long. The repertoire was sequenced with immunoSEQ multiplex PCR; TCRdb's copy has only in-frame clones and lacks some. The sample contains tens of thousands of clones, 81% of which appear only once. In the case of this clone: The antigen is unknown.

The receptor's source is a man aged 35 to 70 with stage II lung adenocarcinoma. This specimen consisted of PBMCs, obtained before any cancer treatment. V and J are TRBV21-1 and TRBJ2-2; TRBD2, as called in the table, went unchecked against the DNA. TRBV21-1 is described as a pseudogene. CDR3 sequence: CASSPRHGTGGPTGELFF. CDR3 in DNA: TGTGCCAGCAGCCCCCGGCACGGAACGGGAGGGCCCACCGGGGAGCTGTTTTTT.